This TCR beta chain was identified during a study of cytomegalovirus exposure and HLA in healthy donors. At the level of the study: The approximately 120 validation repertoires were reported in a later analysis to have been generated on the same platform as the approximately 700 first-cohort repertoires. Study-wide points: Cytomegalovirus-associated TCR beta chains were listed, numbering 164.

Assay used: immunoSEQ multiplex PCR; TCRdb lists only in-frame clones, some missing. The sample carries 150,000 to 200,000 clones, approximately 86% recorded once. Donors came from a validation cohort of fewer than 150 subjects, distinct from the first 666-subject cohort. V lost 8 bases and J lost 6, with 21 bases in between. The germline gives CDR1 SQVTM, CDR2 ANQGSEA. The CDR3 has 14 amino acids. Concerning this clone: Its antigen remains unknown.

The sequenced sample consisted of PBMCs. V and J are TRBV29-1 and TRBJ2-3; weak D call: TRBD2 (7 bases). The receptor's source is a woman aged 18-29 years in good health and CMV-seronegative. CDR3: CSSGRGARVDTQYF. CDR3 sequence (DNA): TGCAGCTCCGGACGGGGGGCCAGGGTGGATACGCAGTATTTT.